The 11 T cell receptor beta chains given below trace back to one sample, sequenced in a study of T cells in Graves' hyperthyroidism and ophthalmopathy. Using RNA transcripts as the source, TCR beta CDR3 regions were amplified. TCR CDR3 regions were first amplified by RT-PCR with HTBI primers. TCRdb re-analysed the multiplex PCR reads in MiXCR, keeping a single row per CDR3 protein. This sample carries about 760,000 distinct CDR3 sequences, about a third of them seen once, and the ten largest clones take less than 40%. Sequencing used blood. The source of these receptors is a woman aged 40 to 49 with Graves' hyperthyroidism.

This clonotype is a singleton in its sample. The V call is TRBV9, the J call TRBJ1-2; 7 nucleotides agree with TRBD1. The J segment lost 8 bases and the V segment lost 4 bases, leaving 14 bases of the junction unmatched. CDR3 length: 15 residues. Germline lookup yields CDR1 SGDLS and CDR2 YYNGEE. DNA for the CDR3: TGTGCCAGCAGCCAGGGGGACAGCGCGTTTTGGGGCTACACCTTC. Translation gives CASSQGDSAFWGYTF. Full variable domain (missing parts from reference TRBV9 and TRBJ1-2): DSGVTQTPKHLITATGQRVTLRCSPRSGDLSVYWYQQSLDQGLQFLIQYYNGEERAKGNILERFSAQQFPDLHSELNLSSLELGDSALYFCASSQGDSAFWGYTFGSGTRLTVV.

This clonotype showed up just a few times. The chain couples TRBV28 to TRBJ1-2; a weak D match, TRBD1 (5 bases). Germline values: CDR1 MDHEN, CDR2 SYDVKM. This CDR3 contains 15 residues. V dropped 4 bases and J dropped 5 bases, with 17 bases sitting between them. The CDR3 nucleotides are TGTGCCAGCAGTTCGGGACCGGGACTGAATTATGGCTACACCTTC. Amino acid sequence: CASSSGPGLNYGYTF.

This clonotype was observed many times. The rearrangement joins TRBV29-1 to TRBJ1-4, with a possible D match to TRBD1 (6 bases). V lost 3 bases and J 0 bases, leaving 11 bases between the germline ends. The CDR3 length is 15 residues. The germline CDR1 and CDR2 sequences are SQVTM and ANQGSEA. Here the CDR3 reads CSVESRGTTNEKLFF. CDR3 nucleotide sequence: TGCAGCGTTGAGAGCAGGGGAACAACTAATGAAAAACTGTTTTTT.

Comment on this clonotype: Since a much larger clone is just one base distant, this may be a read error. The rearrangement links TRBV20-1 to TRBJ2-5; 7 positions agree with TRBD2. TRBJ2-7 matches the DNA end more closely, so the J call is doubtful. The CDR3 runs to 11 residues. Germline V gives CDR1 DFQATT, CDR2 SNEGSKA (reference sequence). The DNA of the CDR3 is TGCAGTGCTATGGGAGGGGCCGAGCAGTACTTC. Translated, it gives CSAMGGAEQYF.

About this clonotype: A much larger clone lies one base from this, so it may be a read error. The chain links TRBV7-2 to TRBJ2-7, with 8 bases that match TRBD2. The CDR3 contains 14 residues. Germline CDR1 reads SGHTA; CDR2 reads FQGNSA. In nucleotides, the CDR3 is TGTGTCAGCAGCACCCAGCGGGGGAGTTTGGAGCAGTACTTC. Protein: CVSSTQRGSLEQYF.

This clonotype was found many times. This rearrangement joins TRBV7-8 to TRBJ2-5, with 7 bases aligning to TRBD1. The CDR3 is 16 amino acids. V shed 5 bases, J shed 2 bases, and the junction held 11 bases outside the gene matches. Germline CDR1 is SGHVS and CDR2 is FQNEAQ. CDR3 nucleotides: TGTGCCAGCAGCCCACGGACAGGCAGCCTGCAAGAGACCCAGTACTTC. This codes for CASSPRTGSLQETQYF.

The rearrangement links TRBV7-9 to TRBJ2-3, with D hard to call. Germline V gene data show CDR1 as SEHNR and CDR2 as FQNEAQ (reference sequence). The CDR3 totals 14 residues. The V end was cut by 5 bases, the J end by 6 bases, with 15 bases between. The CDR3: CASSRLGKMDTQYF. The CDR3 DNA reads TGTGCCAGCAGCCGGTTAGGGAAGATGGATACGCAGTATTTT.

The CDR3 here is CASKIDSNQPQHF. The CDR3 nucleotides are TGTGCCAGTAAAATAGATAGCAATCAGCCCCAGCATTTT. The chain links TRBV19 to TRBJ1-5, with D uncertain. Looked up from germline, CDR1 is LNHDA and CDR2 is SQIVND (reference sequence). The CDR3 runs 13 residues. Trimming took off 7 bases at V and 0 bases at J, with 7 bases between the two ends.

The chain has TRBV14 and TRBJ1-2; D is unclear. The V gene lost 6 bases and the J gene lost 8 bases, with 22 bases spanning the gap. Germline V gene data show CDR1 as SGHDN and CDR2 as FVKESK. CDR3 length: 15 amino acids. The CDR3 DNA reads as TGTGCCAGCAGTATACAGAGCTCTAACTATGGCGGCTACACCTTC. As protein: CASSIQSSNYGGYTF.

This clonotype was recorded many times. The chain links TRBV14 to TRBJ1-6; no definite D call. This CDR3 comprises 13 residues. Trimming cost V 1 base and J 8 bases, with 6 bases left between them. CDR1 is SGHDN and CDR2 is FVKESK in the germline V gene. CDR3 sequence: CASSQVFDSPLHF. The DNA of the CDR3 is TGTGCCAGCAGCCAAGTCTTTGATTCACCCCTCCACTTT.

Ten or more counts support this clonotype. The junction and the germline gene differ at one end; a read error may be behind it. This chain uses TRBV7-9 with TRBJ1-1, with D maybe TRBD1 (6 bases). There are 14 residues in the CDR3. Germline V gene lookup returns CDR1 SEHNR and CDR2 FQNEAQ (reference sequence). The CDR3 DNA reads TGCGCCAGCAGCCCGGGGGGGCAAGGCACTGAAGCTTTCTTT. This codes for CASSPGGQGTEAFF.